This TCR beta chain was retrieved from a study of blood T cell repertoires in COVID-19. V was trimmed by 1 base and J by 1 base, leaving 13 bases between them. This CDR3 has 17 amino acids. CDR1 is LGHNA and CDR2 is YNFKEQ in the germline V gene. Per the original data handling: Reference gene primer amplification yielded estimated nucleated cell counts. TCRdb keeps only in-frame clones here, not all; method: immunoSEQ multiplex PCR. V and J calls and clone size are as listed in that table; D and trimming were resolved from the DNA. This sample has hundreds of thousands of clones, with 85% to 90% found just once.

The sequencing input was peripheral blood. This receptor was identified in a woman in her forties or fifties with COVID-19, enrolled during active disease. This chain joins TRBV4-2 and TRBJ2-2; weak D call: TRBD2 (6 bases). CDR3 nucleotides: TGTGCCAGCAGCCAAGGGTTTTTAGCGGAGAACACCGGGGAGCTGTTTTTT. This gives the protein CASSQGFLAENTGELFF.